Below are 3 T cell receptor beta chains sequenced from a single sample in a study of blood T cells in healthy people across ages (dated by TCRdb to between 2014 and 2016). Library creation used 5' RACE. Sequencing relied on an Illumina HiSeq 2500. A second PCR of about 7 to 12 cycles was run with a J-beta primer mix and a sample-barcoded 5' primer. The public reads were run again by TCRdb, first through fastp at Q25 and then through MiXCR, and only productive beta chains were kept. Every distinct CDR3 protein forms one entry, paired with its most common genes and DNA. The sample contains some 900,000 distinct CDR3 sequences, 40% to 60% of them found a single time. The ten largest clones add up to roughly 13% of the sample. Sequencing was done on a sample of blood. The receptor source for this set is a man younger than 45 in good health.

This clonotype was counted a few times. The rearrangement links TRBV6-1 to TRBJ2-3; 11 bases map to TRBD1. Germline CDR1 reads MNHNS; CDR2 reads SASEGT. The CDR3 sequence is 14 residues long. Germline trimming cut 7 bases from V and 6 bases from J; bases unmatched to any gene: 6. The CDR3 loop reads CASILGQGADTQYF. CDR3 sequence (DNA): TGTGCCAGCATCTTAGGACAGGGGGCGGATACGCAGTATTTT.

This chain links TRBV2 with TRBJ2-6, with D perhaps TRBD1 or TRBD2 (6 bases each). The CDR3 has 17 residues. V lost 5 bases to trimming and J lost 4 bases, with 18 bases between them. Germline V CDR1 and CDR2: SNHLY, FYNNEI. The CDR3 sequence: CASSPRGTLVGANVLTF. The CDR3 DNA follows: TGTGCCAGCAGTCCCCGGGGGACACTGGTCGGGGCCAACGTCCTGACTTTC.

The CDR3 nucleotides read TGTGCCAGCAGCCCTGACAGTGGGGTTGGCTCACCCCTCCACTTT. Residues: CASSPDSGVGSPLHF. V gene TRBV11-1 combines with J gene TRBJ1-6; possible D gene TRBD1, 5 bases. The CDR3 contains 15 residues. Germline CDR1 and CDR2: SGHAT and FQDESV (reference sequence). The ends were cut back, 5 bases at V and 10 bases at J, with 18 bases in the middle.